This T cell receptor (beta chain) was recorded in a study of CD8 T cells in Susac syndrome. CDR3 length: 14 amino acids. The V gene's germline CDR1 is MGHDK and CDR2 SYGVNS. Trimming stripped 3 bases from V and 2 bases from J, with 5 bases between. It was with random hexamers that 0.5 to 1 ug RNA was reverse transcribed. Multiplex PCR with immunoSEQ amplified the TCR beta CDR3 across 54 Vbeta and 13 Jbeta. A single record per CDR3 protein comes from TCRdb applying MiXCR to the immunoSEQ multiplex PCR reads. Of over 100,000 distinct CDR3 sequences in the sample, around 94% were seen once. The chain recombines TRBV25-1 with TRBJ2-6; no reliable D call. Sequenced: CD8+ T cells from PBMCs. This sequence was found in a human donor with Susac syndrome. The CDR3 reads CASSDIPGANVLTF. The CDR3 nucleotides read TGTGCCAGCAGTGATATTCCTGGGGCCAACGTCCTGACTTTC.